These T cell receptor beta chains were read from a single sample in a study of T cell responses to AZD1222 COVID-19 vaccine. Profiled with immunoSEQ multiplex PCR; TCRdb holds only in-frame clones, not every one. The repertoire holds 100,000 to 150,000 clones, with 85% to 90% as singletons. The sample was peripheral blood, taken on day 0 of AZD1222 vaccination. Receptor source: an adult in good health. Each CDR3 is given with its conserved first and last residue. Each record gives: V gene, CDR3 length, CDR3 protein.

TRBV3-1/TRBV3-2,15,CASSPGTGDNQPQHF
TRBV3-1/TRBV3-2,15,CASSFRGGRGETQYF
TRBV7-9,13,CASSLDQGGEQYF
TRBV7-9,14,CASSLGGAGNTIYF
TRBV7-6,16,CASSRLGGDGNQPQHF
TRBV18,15,CASSPSPPPAEKLFF
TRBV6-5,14,CASRGTVGAYGYTF
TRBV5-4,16,CASSAGPTPSTDTQYF
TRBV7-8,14,CASSHDSPGSPLHF
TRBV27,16,CASSLSGTISNQPQHF
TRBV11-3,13,CASSSQGWTEAFF
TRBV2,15,CASSEAGQGYNEQFF
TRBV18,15,CASSPQVGGSDEQFF
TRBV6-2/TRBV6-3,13,CASSPDSGYGYTF
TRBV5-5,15,CASSLEVYSGNTIYF
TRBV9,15,CASSVGGTGSYEQYF
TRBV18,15,CASSPQGNSNQPQHF
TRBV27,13,CASSSAGGNTIYF
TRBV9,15,CASSVGGQSNEKLFF
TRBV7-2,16,CASSSEGTRRNNEQFF
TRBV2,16,CASSDLGGGGTGELFF
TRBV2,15,CASNPTGSYTDTQYF
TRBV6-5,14,CASRQTGARGGYTF
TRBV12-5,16,CASGTDRDSQLFEAFF
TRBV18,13,CASSPNPNTEAFF
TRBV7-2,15,CASSLGGAGANVLTF
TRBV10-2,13,CASSEGQAYGYTF
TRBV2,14,CASKGVGLFREQYF
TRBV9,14,CASGQATGNYEQYF
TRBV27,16,CASSLHSGTEQDEQYF
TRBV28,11,CASTLRGEQYF
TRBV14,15,CASSRFGTGGITIYF
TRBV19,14,CASLPGVLTNTIYF
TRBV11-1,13,CASSLRQGYGYTF
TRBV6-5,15,CASSPLMGAGNTIYF
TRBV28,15,CASSLATGGFYGYTF
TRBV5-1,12,CASSFNTGELFF